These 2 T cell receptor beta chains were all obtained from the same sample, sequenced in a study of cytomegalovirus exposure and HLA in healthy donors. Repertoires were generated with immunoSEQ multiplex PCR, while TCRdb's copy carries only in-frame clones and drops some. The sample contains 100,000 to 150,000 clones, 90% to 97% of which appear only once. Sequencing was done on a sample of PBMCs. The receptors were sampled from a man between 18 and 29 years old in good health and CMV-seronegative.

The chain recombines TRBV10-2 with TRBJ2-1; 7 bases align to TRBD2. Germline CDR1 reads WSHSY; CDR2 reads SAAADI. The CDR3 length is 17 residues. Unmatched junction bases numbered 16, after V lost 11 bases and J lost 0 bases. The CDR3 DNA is TGCGCCGCAAGAGGGACTACGGGGGGTGGCTCCTACAATGAGCAGTTCTTC. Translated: CAARGTTGGGSYNEQFF.

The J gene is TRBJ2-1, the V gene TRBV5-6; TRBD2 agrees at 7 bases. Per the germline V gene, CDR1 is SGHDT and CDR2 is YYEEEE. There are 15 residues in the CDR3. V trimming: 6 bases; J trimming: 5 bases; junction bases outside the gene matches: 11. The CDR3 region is CASNPWGGTNNEQFF. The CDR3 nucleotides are TGTGCCAGCAACCCCTGGGGGGGAACAAACAATGAGCAGTTCTTC.